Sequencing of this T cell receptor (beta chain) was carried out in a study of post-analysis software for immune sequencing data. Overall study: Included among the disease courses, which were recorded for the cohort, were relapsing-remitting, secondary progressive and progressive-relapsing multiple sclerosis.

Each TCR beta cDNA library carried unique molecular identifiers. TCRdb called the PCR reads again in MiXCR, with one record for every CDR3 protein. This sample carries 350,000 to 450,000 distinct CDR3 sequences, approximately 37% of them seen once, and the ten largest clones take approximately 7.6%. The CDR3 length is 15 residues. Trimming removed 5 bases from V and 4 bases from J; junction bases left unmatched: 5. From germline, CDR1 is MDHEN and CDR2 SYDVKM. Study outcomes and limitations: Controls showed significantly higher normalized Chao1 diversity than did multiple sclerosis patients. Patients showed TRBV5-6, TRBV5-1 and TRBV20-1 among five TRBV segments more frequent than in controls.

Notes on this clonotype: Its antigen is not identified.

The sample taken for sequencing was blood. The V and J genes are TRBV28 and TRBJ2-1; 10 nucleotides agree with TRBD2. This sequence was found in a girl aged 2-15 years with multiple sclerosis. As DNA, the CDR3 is TGTGCCAGCAGTCTAACTAGCGGGACTTACAATGAGCAGTTCTTC. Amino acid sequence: CASSLTSGTYNEQFF.